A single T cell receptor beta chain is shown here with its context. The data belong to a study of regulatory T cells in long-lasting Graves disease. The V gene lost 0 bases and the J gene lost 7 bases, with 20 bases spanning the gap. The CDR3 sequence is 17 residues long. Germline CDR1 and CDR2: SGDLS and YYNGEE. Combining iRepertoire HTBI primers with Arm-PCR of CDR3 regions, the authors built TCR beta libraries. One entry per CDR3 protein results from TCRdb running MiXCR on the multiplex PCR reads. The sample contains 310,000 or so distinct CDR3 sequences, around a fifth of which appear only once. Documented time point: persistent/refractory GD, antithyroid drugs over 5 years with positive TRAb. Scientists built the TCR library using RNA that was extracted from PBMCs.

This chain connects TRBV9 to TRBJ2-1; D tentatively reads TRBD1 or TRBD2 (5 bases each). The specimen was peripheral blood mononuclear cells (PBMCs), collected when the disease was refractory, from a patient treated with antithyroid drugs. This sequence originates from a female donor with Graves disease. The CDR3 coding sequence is TGTGCCAGCAGCGTAGTAGTGGGGGACCCCACGGAGAATGAGCAGTTCTTC. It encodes CASSVVVGDPTENEQFF.